This TCR beta chain was profiled in a study of OX40 agonist ivuxolimab in advanced cancers. Overall study: Patients were infused with ivuxolimab every 2 weeks at 0.01 to 10 mg/kg. The study, taken as a whole, reports: At 0.1 to 3.0 mg/kg, CD4+ and CD8+ blood T cells expanded clonally by week 6. Among the lowest levels of clonal expansion were found in partial responders at 0.1-3.0 mg/kg.

Comments on this clone: Its antigen is as yet unknown.

Germline CDR1 SEHNR, CDR2 FQNEAQ (reference sequence). V was clipped by 8 bases and J by 4 bases; unmatched bases: 7. The CDR3 covers 14 residues. At baseline, cycle 4 day 1, and cycle 7 day 1, blood was sampled. Using immunoSEQ multiplex PCR, the repertoire was profiled, and TCRdb retains in-frame clones only, with some absent. This sample has about 82,000 clones, with 80% to 90% found just once. The sequencing used CD4+ or CD8+ T cells sorted from blood, collected in a trial of the OX40 agonist ivuxolimab. The sequence was obtained from an adult with an advanced solid tumor such as melanoma, head and neck, liver or kidney cancer. The chain uses TRBV7-9 and TRBJ2-3, with 9 bases aligning to TRBD1. This CDR3 is CASGTGNDADTQYF. The CDR3 coding sequence is TGTGCCAGCGGGACAGGGAATGACGCAGATACGCAGTATTTT.